This T cell receptor beta chain was obtained from a study of cytomegalovirus exposure and HLA in healthy donors. Study-level background: An analysis done earlier identified more than 90 million unique TCR beta sequences from 150 million to 200 million T cells.

Vbeta (60) and Jbeta (13) primers were used in the PCR. Sequencing was performed with immunoSEQ multiplex PCR; in TCRdb, only in-frame clones are kept and a portion is missing. The sample gives some 190,000 clones, roughly 80% of which show up once; roughly 3.2% is in the top ten. In regard to this clone: Mismatch with germline at one junction end may stem from a read error.

Per the germline V gene, CDR1 is ENHRY and CDR2 is SYGVKD. The CDR3 is 16 amino acids. Material: PBMCs. V gene TRBV10-3 combines with J gene TRBJ1-1; D might be TRBD1 (6 bases). This TCR was sampled from a man aged 40-50 years in good health and CMV-seropositive. CDR3 sequence reads: CASSYGAGDMNTEAFF. The CDR3 DNA follows: TGTGCCAGCAGTTACGGCGCGGGGGACATGAACACTGAAGCTTTCTTT.